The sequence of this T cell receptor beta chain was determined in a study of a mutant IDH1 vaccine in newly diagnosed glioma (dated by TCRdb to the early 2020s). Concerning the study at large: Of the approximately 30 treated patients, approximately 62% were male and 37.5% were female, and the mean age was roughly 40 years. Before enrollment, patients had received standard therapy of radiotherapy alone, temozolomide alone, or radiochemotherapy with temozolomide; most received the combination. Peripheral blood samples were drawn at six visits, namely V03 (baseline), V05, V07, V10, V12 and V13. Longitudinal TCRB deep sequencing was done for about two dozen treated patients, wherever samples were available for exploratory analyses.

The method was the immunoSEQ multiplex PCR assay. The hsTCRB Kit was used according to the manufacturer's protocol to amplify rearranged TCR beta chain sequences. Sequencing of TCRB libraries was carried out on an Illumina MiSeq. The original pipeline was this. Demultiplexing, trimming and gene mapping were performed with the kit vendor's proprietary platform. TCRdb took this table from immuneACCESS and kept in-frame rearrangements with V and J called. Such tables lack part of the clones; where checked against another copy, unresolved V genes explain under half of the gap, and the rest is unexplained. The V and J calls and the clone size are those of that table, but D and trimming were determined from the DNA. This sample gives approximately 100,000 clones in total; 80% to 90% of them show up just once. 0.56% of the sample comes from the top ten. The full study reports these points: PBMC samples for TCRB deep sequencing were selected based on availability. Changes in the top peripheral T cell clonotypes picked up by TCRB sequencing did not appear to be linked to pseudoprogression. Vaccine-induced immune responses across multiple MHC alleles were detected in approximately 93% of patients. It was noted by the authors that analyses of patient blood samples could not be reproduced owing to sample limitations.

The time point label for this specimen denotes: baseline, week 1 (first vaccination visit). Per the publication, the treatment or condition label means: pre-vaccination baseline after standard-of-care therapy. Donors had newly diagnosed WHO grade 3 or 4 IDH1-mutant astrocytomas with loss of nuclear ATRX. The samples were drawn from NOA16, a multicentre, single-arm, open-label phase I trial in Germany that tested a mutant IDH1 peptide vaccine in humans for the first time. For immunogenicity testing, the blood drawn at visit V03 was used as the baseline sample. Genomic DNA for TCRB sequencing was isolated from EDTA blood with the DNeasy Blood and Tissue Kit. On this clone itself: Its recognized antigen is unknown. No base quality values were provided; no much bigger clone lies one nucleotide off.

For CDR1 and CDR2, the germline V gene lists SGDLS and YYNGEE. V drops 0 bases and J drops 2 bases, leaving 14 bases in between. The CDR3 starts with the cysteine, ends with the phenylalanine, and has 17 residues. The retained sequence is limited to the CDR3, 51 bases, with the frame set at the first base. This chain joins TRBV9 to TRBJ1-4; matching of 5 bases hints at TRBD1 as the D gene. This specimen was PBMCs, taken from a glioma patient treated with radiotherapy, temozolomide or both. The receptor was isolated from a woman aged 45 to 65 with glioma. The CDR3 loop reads CASSVGGLGSTNEKLFF. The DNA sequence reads TGTGCCAGCAGCGTAGGGGGCCTAGGGTCCACTAATGAAAAACTGTTTTTT.